This entry concerns a single TCR beta chain. TCRdb's copy holds only in-frame clones and misses some; the assay was immunoSEQ multiplex PCR. The table has 3,000 to 4,000 clones, approximately 65% seen once. This specimen comes from a study of tumor-infiltrating lymphocytes in localized non-small cell lung cancer. The clonotype was recovered from a human donor with non-small cell lung cancer. The sample consisted of uninvolved lung tissue not adjacent to the tumor.

The chain's CDR3 is CASSEYRGVGYSYEQYF. Written as DNA, the CDR3 is TGTGCCAGCAGTGAATACAGAGGCGTAGGATACTCCTACGAGCAGTACTTC. This chain links TRBV25-1 with TRBJ2-7; D gene unclear. V was clipped by 0 bases and J by 0 bases, with 15 bases between them. CDR1 MGHDK and CDR2 SYGVNS come from the germline V gene. The CDR3 totals 17 residues.